This is a list of T cell receptor beta chains from one sample in a study of T cells after yellow fever vaccination. TCRdb fed the 5' RACE reads into MiXCR, producing one record per CDR3 protein. The table has some 96,000 distinct CDR3 sequences, about 8.2% seen once; the top ten hold approximately 16%. The source material was CD8+ T cells not binding an NS4B(214-222) dextramer, sorted from PBMCs, sampled less than 18 days after the first yellow fever vaccination. Every receptor here comes from a man younger than 35 who received the YFV17D yellow fever vaccine. Each CDR3 is given with its conserved first and last residue. The order of the fields is D gene, V gene, J gene, clone size, CDR3 protein, CDR3 DNA. The D gene is left open where the match is weak. Expanded clones are given a class, and other clones once, few, many or no size at all.

.	TRBV12-3/TRBV12-4	TRBJ2-3	.	CASSFGRDTQYF	TGTGCCAGCAGTTTTGGGAGAGATACGCAGTATTTT
TRBD1	TRBV18	TRBJ2-7	.	CASSPPDRIYEQYF	TGTGCCAGCTCACCTCCGGACAGGATCTACGAGCAGTACTTC
.	TRBV4-1	TRBJ2-2	.	CASSQAWGNTGELFF	TGCGCCAGCAGCCAGGCCTGGGGCAACACCGGGGAGCTGTTTTTT
TRBD2	TRBV2	TRBJ2-1	.	CASRERGAQFF	TGTGCCAGCAGGGAGCGGGGGGCGCAGTTCTTC
TRBD1	TRBV27	TRBJ1-1	few	CASSPRTGYEAFF	TGTGCCAGCAGTCCCAGGACAGGCTATGAAGCTTTCTTT
.	TRBV14	TRBJ1-3	.	CASSQARQTSGNTIYF	TGTGCCAGCAGCCAAGCTCGTCAAACCTCTGGAAACACCATATATTTT
.	TRBV9	TRBJ1-1	few	CASSVAAYHVSEGGDTEAFF	TGTGCCAGCAGCGTAGCCGCTTACCATGTTTCTGAGGGAGGTGACACTGAAGCTTTCTTT
.	TRBV5-4	TRBJ2-3	.	CVSRGGNTQYF	TGTGTCAGCAGGGGGGGGAATACGCAGTATTTT
.	TRBV6-4	TRBJ2-2	.	CASSVSTQGGTGELFF	TGTGCCAGCAGTGTATCCACCCAGGGCGGCACCGGGGAGCTGTTTTTT
TRBD2	TRBV4-3	TRBJ2-1	few	CASSQDRTSGGVVVEQFF	TGCGCCAGCAGCCAAGATAGGACTAGCGGGGGAGTAGTGGTTGAGCAGTTCTTC
TRBD1	TRBV2	TRBJ2-1	.	CASSEDWRTGYNEQFF	TGTGCCAGCAGTGAAGATTGGCGGACAGGTTACAATGAGCAGTTCTTC
TRBD2	TRBV12-3/TRBV12-4	TRBJ2-3	.	CASTRPGTSGGVDTQYF	TGTGCCAGCACCCGACCCGGGACTAGCGGGGGTGTAGATACGCAGTATTTT
TRBD1	TRBV6-5	TRBJ1-4	few	CASSATQGAVGEKLFF	TGTGCCAGCAGCGCGACGCAGGGGGCTGTGGGCGAAAAACTGTTTTTT
.	TRBV4-2	TRBJ1-6	.	CASSQGGREGSPLHF	TGTGCCAGCAGCCAAGGAGGAAGGGAGGGTTCACCCCTCCACTTT
TRBD1	TRBV7-9	TRBJ1-2	many	CASSSPGTGEGYTF	TGTGCCAGCAGCTCCCCCGGGACAGGGGAAGGCTACACCTTC
TRBD2	TRBV12-3/TRBV12-4	TRBJ2-5	many	CAGRAGLGGLQYF	TGTGCCGGGCGAGCGGGACTAGGAGGGCTCCAGTACTTC
.	TRBV9	TRBJ2-1	few	CASSPGGDYNEQFF	TGTGCCAGCAGCCCCGGCGGGGACTACAATGAGCAGTTCTTC
.	TRBV7-6	TRBJ1-5	few	CASSLGGRNQPQHF	TGTGCCAGCAGCTTAGGCGGACGAAATCAGCCCCAGCATTTT
.	TRBV4-1	TRBJ2-2	.	CASSQEEGREAGELFF	TGCGCCAGCAGCCAAGAAGAGGGGCGGGAAGCCGGGGAGCTGTTTTTT
.	TRBV7-6	TRBJ2-7	.	CASSLTTEGSEQYF	TGTGCCAGCAGCTTAACCACGGAGGGGTCCGAGCAGTACTTC
.	TRBV12-3/TRBV12-4	TRBJ1-1	few	CASSSLQGEAFF	TGTGCCAGCAGTAGCCTACAGGGTGAAGCTTTCTTT
.	TRBV4-1	TRBJ1-2	.	CASSQVGVQELYTF	TGCGCCAGCAGCCAAGTTGGGGTTCAAGAACTCTACACCTTC
.	TRBV20-1	TRBJ1-2	.	CSARVSGDLRGYTF	TGCAGTGCTAGAGTCAGTGGGGACCTACGAGGCTACACCTTC
.	TRBV7-3	TRBJ2-2	few	CASSKPNREFDTGELFF	TGTGCCAGCAGCAAACCCAACAGGGAATTCGATACCGGGGAGCTGTTTTTT
.	TRBV20-1	TRBJ2-5	.	CSADHLGPQETQYF	TGCAGTGCTGACCACTTGGGCCCCCAAGAGACCCAGTACTTC
TRBD2	TRBV19	TRBJ2-2	.	CASSIGGGAAGELFF	TGTGCCAGTAGTATAGGGGGGGGTGCCGCCGGGGAGCTGTTTTTT
TRBD1	TRBV20-1	TRBJ2-3	medium-sized	CSAGQARTDTQYF	TGCAGTGCTGGACAGGCCCGGACAGATACGCAGTATTTT
.	TRBV19	TRBJ2-1	.	CASSDSYNEQFF	TGTGCCAGTAGTGATTCCTACAATGAGCAGTTCTTC